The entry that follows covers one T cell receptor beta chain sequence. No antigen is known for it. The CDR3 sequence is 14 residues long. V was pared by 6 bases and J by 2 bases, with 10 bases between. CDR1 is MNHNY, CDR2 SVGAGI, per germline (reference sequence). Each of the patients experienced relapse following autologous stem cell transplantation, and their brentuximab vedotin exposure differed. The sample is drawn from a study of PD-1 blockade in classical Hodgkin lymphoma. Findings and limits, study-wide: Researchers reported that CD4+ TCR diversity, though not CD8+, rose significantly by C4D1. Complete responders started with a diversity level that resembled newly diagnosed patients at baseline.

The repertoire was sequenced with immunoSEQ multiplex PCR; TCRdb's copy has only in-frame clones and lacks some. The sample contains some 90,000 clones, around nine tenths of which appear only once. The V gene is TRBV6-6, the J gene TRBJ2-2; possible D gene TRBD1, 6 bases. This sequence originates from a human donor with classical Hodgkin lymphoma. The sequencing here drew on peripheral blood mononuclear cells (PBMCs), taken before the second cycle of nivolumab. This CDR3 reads CASRNRVNTGELFF. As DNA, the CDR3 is TGTGCCAGCAGAAACAGGGTTAACACCGGGGAGCTGTTTTTT.